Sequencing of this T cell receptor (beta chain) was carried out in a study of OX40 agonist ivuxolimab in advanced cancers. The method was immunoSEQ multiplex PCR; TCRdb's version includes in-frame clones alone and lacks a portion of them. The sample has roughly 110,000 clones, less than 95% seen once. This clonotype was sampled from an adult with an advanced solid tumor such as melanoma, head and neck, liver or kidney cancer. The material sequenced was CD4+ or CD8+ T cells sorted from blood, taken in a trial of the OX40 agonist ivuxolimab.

CDR3 protein: CASASRDRVNEKLFF. In DNA, the CDR3 is TGTGCCAGCGCCTCGAGGGACAGGGTGAATGAAAAACTGTTTTTT. The rearrangement links TRBV27 to TRBJ1-4; TRBD1 aligns across 9 bases. V was clipped by 8 bases and J by 5 bases; unmatched bases: 9. Germline loops: CDR1 MNHEY, CDR2 SMNVEV (reference sequence). CDR3 size: 15 residues.